Below are 17 T cell receptor beta chains sequenced from a single sample in a study of T-cell reconstitution after alpha-beta-depleted transplantation in children. Unique molecular identifiers were incorporated during preparation of the TCRbeta library. MiXCR, applied by TCRdb to the PCR reads, yields one record per CDR3 protein. The data show over 85,000 distinct CDR3 sequences, under 13% seen once. Sequencing was performed on PBMCs from the stem cell graft donor, taken from the stem cell graft. Receptors were obtained from a human donor who donated a stem cell graft to a child with acute lymphoblastic leukemia.

This clonotype was seen repeatedly, ten times or more. The V gene is TRBV20-1, the J gene TRBJ2-1, with TRBD2 identical over 7 bases. J was trimmed by 0 bases and V by 0 bases; bases with no gene match: 8. In germline, CDR1 is DFQATT, CDR2 SNEGSKA (reference sequence). This CDR3 has 17 residues. The CDR3 region has the DNA TGCAGTGCTAGAGACCAAGGGGAGGGGAGCTCCTACAATGAGCAGTTCTTC. Its translation is CSARDQGEGSSYNEQFF.

This clonotype has ten or more counts. The chain has TRBV6-5 and TRBJ1-2; D not resolved. Looked up from germline, CDR1 is MNHEY and CDR2 is SVGAGI. The V and J ends lost 8 bases and 0 bases respectively, with 10 bases between them. The CDR3 is made up of 13 amino acids. The CDR3 protein is CASARSPNYGYTF. The CDR3 DNA is TGTGCCAGCGCGAGGAGCCCTAACTATGGCTACACCTTC.

There are many counts of this clonotype. This rearrangement joins TRBV6-5 to TRBJ2-7, with unresolved D. V was pared by 2 bases and J by 7 bases, with 15 bases between. The CDR3 spans 14 residues. From germline, CDR1 is MNHEY and CDR2 SVGAGI. The CDR3, as DNA: TGTGCCAGCAGTTACGGGCAGATAGGCGTAGAGCAGTACTTC. The encoded protein is CASSYGQIGVEQYF.

This clonotype was seen many times. J is TRBJ2-3 and V is TRBV11-2; perhaps TRBD1 as D (5 bases). V lost 5 bases and J lost 1, with 19 bases in between. Germline CDR1 SGHAT, CDR2 FQNNGV. CDR3 size: 17 residues. The CDR3 is CASSPPRVGLRTDTQYF. CDR3 DNA: TGTGCCAGCAGCCCCCCACGAGTGGGGCTTCGCACAGATACGCAGTATTTT.

This clonotype occurred many times. The V call is TRBV18, the J call TRBJ1-5; D remains unclear. The CDR3 length is 13 residues. The V gene's germline CDR1 is KGHSH and CDR2 LQKENI. Trimming cost V 3 bases and J 3 bases, with 6 bases left between them. Here the CDR3 reads CASSPGLNQPQHF. The CDR3 DNA reads TGTGCCAGCTCACCTGGACTCAATCAGCCCCAGCATTTT.

The sample holds many counts of this clonotype. The chain joins TRBV5-5 to TRBJ2-2; TRBD1 is a possible D gene (5 bases). Germline assignment: CDR1 SGHKS and CDR2 YYEKEE (reference sequence). This CDR3 has 12 residues. The V end lost 4 bases, the J end lost 7 bases, and 8 bases lay between the germline ends. The CDR3 region is CASSKGIGELFF. In DNA form, the CDR3 reads TGTGCCAGCAGCAAGGGGATCGGGGAGCTGTTTTTT.

This clonotype came up many times. The chain combines TRBV7-2 with TRBJ2-5; D might be TRBD2 (6 bases). Germline CDR1 SGHTA, CDR2 FQGNSA. The CDR3 extends over 13 amino acids. Trimming left V 1 base short and J 6 bases short, with 9 bases between. CDR3 coding DNA: TGTGCCAGCAGCTTAGGACTAGATAAGACCCAGTACTTC. Amino acids: CASSLGLDKTQYF.

The sample holds many counts of this clonotype. The chain uses TRBV7-9 and TRBJ2-7, with D unresolved. V was shortened by 4 bases and J by 0 bases, with 10 bases between the two germline ends. In germline, CDR1 is SEHNR, CDR2 FQNEAQ (reference sequence). The length of the CDR3 is 14 residues. The CDR3 sequence is CASSSTDGSYEQYF. In nucleotides, the CDR3 is TGTGCCAGCAGCTCCACCGACGGCTCCTACGAGCAGTACTTC.

This clonotype was observed many times. The CDR3 loop reads CASSRTGNTGELFF. In DNA form, the CDR3 reads TGTGCCAGCTCACGGACAGGGAACACCGGGGAGCTGTTTTTT. V gene TRBV18 combines with J gene TRBJ2-2; 7 nucleotides line up with TRBD1. This CDR3 is built from 14 residues. Germline CDR1 KGHSH, CDR2 LQKENI. J gave up 1 base and V 4 bases, and 0 bases lay outside the gene matches.

This clonotype was picked up many times. The chain has TRBV20-1 and TRBJ2-1; 10 positions match TRBD2. The J segment lost 7 bases and the V segment lost 6 bases, leaving 9 bases of the junction unmatched. Looked up from germline, CDR1 is DFQATT and CDR2 is SNEGSKA (reference sequence). The CDR3 consists of 14 residues. The CDR3 bases are TGCAGTGCCGTTTCTAGCGGGAGAAGGAATGAGCAGTTCTTC. Amino acids: CSAVSSGRRNEQFF.

There are many counts of this clonotype. This CDR3 reads CASSSQAPADTQYF. The CDR3 coding sequence is TGCGCCAGCAGCTCGCAGGCCCCCGCAGATACGCAGTATTTT. The V and J genes are TRBV5-1 and TRBJ2-3; D is uncertain. CDR1 and CDR2 from the germline V gene are SGHRS and YFSETQ. Deletions cut 3 bases from V and 4 bases from J, with 12 bases between. This CDR3 region has 14 residues.

This clonotype was counted many times. The chain has TRBV11-2 and TRBJ1-3; D unclear. Per the germline V gene, CDR1 is SGHAT and CDR2 is FQNNGV. This CDR3 has 18 amino acids. Trimming stripped 0 bases from V and 0 bases from J, with 15 bases between. CDR3 sequence: CASSLERPGLGSGNTIYF. The DNA of the CDR3 is TGTGCCAGCAGCTTAGAGAGGCCAGGACTGGGCTCTGGAAACACCATATATTTT.

Concerning this clonotype: A clone one base away is much larger, so this may be a read error. The V and J genes are TRBV27 and TRBJ2-7; the D call may be TRBD1 or TRBD2 (5 bases each). This CDR3 has 16 amino acids. Germline CDR1 is MNHEY and CDR2 is SMNVEV (reference sequence). This CDR3 is CAGSSPRGQPPYEQYF. The CDR3 coding sequence is TGTGCCGGCAGTTCCCCGAGGGGCCAGCCTCCCTACGAGCAGTACTTC.

This clonotype has a count of ten or more. The chain employs TRBV29-1 and TRBJ2-2; 7 nucleotides line up with TRBD2. Germline CDR1 is SQVTM and CDR2 is ANQGSEA. This CDR3 has 16 amino acids. The V segment lost 0 bases and the J segment 5 bases; nucleotides outside the gene matches: 9. The CDR3 loop is CSVEDSGGDTTGELFF. The DNA of the CDR3 is TGCAGCGTTGAAGATTCTGGGGGGGATACGACCGGGGAGCTGTTTTTT.

This clonotype was counted at least ten times. CDR3 bases: TGTGCCATCAGTGAGTCGCAGGGGATGGAAACTGAAGCTTTCTTT. Translated, it gives CAISESQGMETEAFF. V usage is TRBV10-3 and J usage is TRBJ1-1, with D tentatively TRBD1 (6 bases). This CDR3 has 15 residues. V was clipped by 0 bases and J by 5 bases, with 13 bases between them. CDR1 is ENHRY, CDR2 SYGVKD, per germline.

This clonotype is medium-sized (0.01 to 0.1%). The chain uses TRBV6-2 or TRBV6-3 and TRBJ2-7, with D unresolved. The CDR3 length is 13 residues. Germline CDR1 and CDR2: MNHEY and SVGEGT. With 5 bases removed from V and 0 bases from J, the gap between germline ends came to 8 bases. As DNA, the CDR3 is TGTGCCAGCAGTGATAGGGTCTCCTACGAGCAGTACTTC. Encoded protein: CASSDRVSYEQYF.

This clonotype is a singleton in its sample. This may come from a read error, since a much larger clone is one base off. The V call is TRBV6-5, the J call TRBJ1-6; D is undetermined. Trimming pared 1 base from V and 10 bases from J, leaving 14 bases between. In germline, CDR1 is MNHEY, CDR2 SVGAGI. The CDR3 is made up of 15 amino acids. The CDR3 region has the DNA TGTGCCAGCAGTTACTTGGCCCCCACGGAATCACCCCTCCACTTT. It specifies CASSYLAPTESPLHF.